This TCR beta chain was documented in a study of control samples from healthy donors and cancer patients. Using immunoSEQ multiplex PCR, the repertoire was profiled, and TCRdb retains in-frame clones only, with some absent. The table shows some 150,000 clones, with about 89% occurring only once. V lost 3 bases and J lost 0, with 4 bases in between. CDR1 KGHSH and CDR2 LQKENI come from the germline V gene. This CDR3 has 13 amino acids. Sequencing was done on a sample of blood. The chain uses TRBV18 and TRBJ2-3, with D unclear. The clonotype originates from a man aged 18 to 30 in good health. CDR3 protein: CASSPASTDTQYF. The CDR3 DNA follows: TGTGCCAGCTCACCTGCTAGCACAGATACGCAGTATTTT.